In this sample, the clone carrying this TCR beta chain turned up once. These data belong to a study of blood T cell repertoires in COVID-19. Profiled with immunoSEQ multiplex PCR; TCRdb holds only in-frame clones, not every one. The top ten hold over 9.5% of the sample, which has 85,000 to 120,000 clones, approximately 84% seen once. Trimming removed 2 bases from V and 4 bases from J, with 6 bases in between. Germline V lookup: CDR1 MNHEY, CDR2 SVGEGT. The CDR3 is 14 residues long. The sample comprised peripheral blood. The V and J genes are TRBV6-2 or TRBV6-3 and TRBJ1-6; no firm D call. The source of this sequence is a man aged 35-49 years with active or convalescent COVID-19. The DNA of the CDR3 is TGTGCCAGCAGTTACAAACAGTATAATTCACCCCTCCACTTT. This translates into CASSYKQYNSPLHF.